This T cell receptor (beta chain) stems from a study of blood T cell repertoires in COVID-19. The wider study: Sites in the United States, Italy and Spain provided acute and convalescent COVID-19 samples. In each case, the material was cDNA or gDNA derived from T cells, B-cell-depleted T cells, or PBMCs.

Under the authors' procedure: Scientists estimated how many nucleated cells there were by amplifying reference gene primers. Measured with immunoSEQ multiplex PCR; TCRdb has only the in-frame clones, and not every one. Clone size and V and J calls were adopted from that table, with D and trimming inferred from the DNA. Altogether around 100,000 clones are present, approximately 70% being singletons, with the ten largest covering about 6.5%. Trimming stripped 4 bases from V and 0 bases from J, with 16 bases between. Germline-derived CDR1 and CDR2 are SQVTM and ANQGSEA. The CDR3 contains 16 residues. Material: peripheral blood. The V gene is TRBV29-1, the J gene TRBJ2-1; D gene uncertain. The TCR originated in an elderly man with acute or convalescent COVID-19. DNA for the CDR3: TGCAGCGTTGGATCGACTTCCCTGAGCTCCTACAATGAGCAGTTCTTC. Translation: CSVGSTSLSSYNEQFF.